The rows below give T cell receptor beta chains drawn from one sample of a study of T cell responses to AZD1222 COVID-19 vaccine. Produced via immunoSEQ multiplex PCR; TCRdb's table is partial and in-frame only. The sample yields roughly 120,000 clones, 75% to 90% seen once. The source material was peripheral blood, sampled 28 days after the second AZD1222 dose. Receptors were obtained from an adult who received the AZD1222 COVID-19 vaccine. CDR3s include the opening cysteine and the closing phenylalanine or tryptophan. A D gene is named only where the DNA matches it firmly. Some rows have no size entry. The others give once, few or many, or a class for an expanded clone.

j_call clone_size d_call v_call cdr3_nt cdr3_aa
TRBJ2-3 few - TRBV7-9 TGTGCCAGCAGCTACACTCGACAGGAAGATACGCAGTATTTT CASSYTRQEDTQYF
TRBJ2-1 - - TRBV14 TGTGCCAGCCAGCGAGGGCTAGGGGCTTACAATGAGCAGTTCTTC CASQRGLGAYNEQFF
TRBJ1-2 - - TRBV15 TGTGCCACCAGCAGAGATATGGGCACCTATGGCTACACCTTC CATSRDMGTYGYTF
TRBJ2-7 - TRBD1 TRBV18 TGTGCCAGCTCAAATCAAGGGGGCCCGCTTTCCTACGAGCAGTACTTC CASSNQGGPLSYEQYF
TRBJ2-7 - TRBD1 TRBV7-9 TGTGCCAGCAGCCATATTACCGGGACAGCCTACGAGCAGTACTTC CASSHITGTAYEQYF
TRBJ1-2 - - TRBV7-9 TGTGCCAGCAGCCCCCCCGCCTGGGGGCGCATCTATGGCTACACCTTC CASSPPAWGRIYGYTF
TRBJ1-1 once - TRBV2 TGTGCCAGCAGCAATCAGTACACTGAAGCTTTCTTT CASSNQYTEAFF
TRBJ2-7 - TRBD1 TRBV28 TGTGCCAGCACGATCCCCGGGACAGGGGGCTACGAGCAGTACTTC CASTIPGTGGYEQYF
TRBJ2-7 - - TRBV3-1/TRBV3-2 TGTGCCAGCAGCCGGGATCCCTACGAGCAGTACTTC CASSRDPYEQYF
TRBJ2-3 once - TRBV18 TGTGCCAGCTCACCAAGCACAGATACGCAGTATTTT CASSPSTDTQYF
TRBJ2-3 few - TRBV27 TGTGCCAGCAACCGACCCAGGCCGGGGACAGATACGCAGTATTTT CASNRPRPGTDTQYF
TRBJ1-6 - - TRBV10-3 TGTGCCATCAGTGAGGAGAATTCACCCCTCCACTTT CAISEENSPLHF
TRBJ2-3 once TRBD2 TRBV7-3 TGTGCCAGCAACAGCGGGGGGTGGACAGATACGCAGTATTTT CASNSGGWTDTQYF
TRBJ2-7 - TRBD2 TRBV10-1 TGCGCCACCTCCCCGGGAGGATCCTCCTACGAGCAGTACTTC CATSPGGSSYEQYF
TRBJ2-4 - - TRBV11-3 TGTGCCAGCAGCTTAGATTCGTATATCTCAGGGGACATTCAGTACTTC CASSLDSYISGDIQYF
TRBJ1-2 - - TRBV2 TGTGCCAGCAGTGACCCGGACAGAAACTATGGCTACACCTTC CASSDPDRNYGYTF
TRBJ2-3 - - TRBV2 TGTGCCAGCAGACGGACAGAGAGCACAGATACGCAGTATTTT CASRRTESTDTQYF
TRBJ2-7 - TRBD1 TRBV11-3 TGTGCCAGCACAATCCGGGACAGGTTAGATGAGCAGTACTTC CASTIRDRLDEQYF
TRBJ1-5 - - TRBV7-2 TGTGCCAGCAGCTTAGATGTCAATCAGCCCCAGCATTTT CASSLDVNQPQHF
TRBJ2-1 - - TRBV10-1 TGCGCCAGCAGCCGGGCAGCGGAAATTGATCAAAATGAGCAGTTCTTC CASSRAAEIDQNEQFF
TRBJ1-6 - - TRBV7-2 TGTGCCAGCAGCCCCGACCAACGAACAGGGTGGCAATCACCCCTCCACTTT CASSPDQRTGWQSPLHF
TRBJ2-5 - - TRBV10-3 TGTGCCATCAGTGTCAATGAGCAAGAGACCCAGTACTTC CAISVNEQETQYF
TRBJ2-7 - - TRBV10-3 TGTGCCATCAGTCCCCGGGACGGGAGCTCCTACGAGCAGTACTTC CAISPRDGSSYEQYF
TRBJ1-5 - - TRBV27 TGTGCCAGCAGTTATCAAGGGTATAGCAATCAGCCCCAGCATTTT CASSYQGYSNQPQHF
TRBJ2-7 - TRBD2 TRBV18 TGTGCCAGCTCACCACGCTCGCGGGAGGGCTACGAGCAGTACTTC CASSPRSREGYEQYF
TRBJ2-1 - - TRBV6-5 TGTGCCAGCAGTTACTCGAGCGGTAACAATGAGCAGTTCTTC CASSYSSGNNEQFF
TRBJ2-2 - - TRBV7-6 TGTGCCAGCAGCTTAAGTACAGGGATGAACACCGGGGAGCTGTTTTTT CASSLSTGMNTGELFF
TRBJ2-7 - TRBD2 TRBV27 TGTGCCAGCAAGAGCGGGGGGGTTCGCGAGCAGTACTTC CASKSGGVREQYF
TRBJ2-7 - - TRBV7-9 TGTGCCAGCAGCTTAAGCCAGGGAAACGAGCAGTACTTC CASSLSQGNEQYF
TRBJ2-7 many TRBD2 TRBV7-9 TGTGCCAGCAGCTCCCTGGGAGGGCGATACGAGCAGTACTTC CASSSLGGRYEQYF
TRBJ2-1 - TRBD2 TRBV9 TGTGCCAGCAGCCCAGAGGGACTAGCGGGAGGGAATGAGCAGTTCTTC CASSPEGLAGGNEQFF
TRBJ1-2 - - TRBV13 TGTGCCAGCAGCTTAGGTCTAGCTCGATATGGCTACACCTTC CASSLGLARYGYTF
TRBJ2-5 - - TRBV4-2 TGTGCCAGCAGCCGCACCCCAGTGGGAGGTGGGGAGACCCAGTACTTC CASSRTPVGGGETQYF
TRBJ1-5 - - TRBV3-1/TRBV3-2 TGTGCCAGCAGCCAAGATCCGGGTAGCAATCAGCCCCAGCATTTT CASSQDPGSNQPQHF
TRBJ1-5 - - TRBV7-8 TGTGCCAGCAGCACCCGGCCCCAGGGGTACAATCAGCCCCAGCATTTT CASSTRPQGYNQPQHF
TRBJ2-1 once TRBD2 TRBV12-3/TRBV12-4 TGTGCCAGCAGTCGGGGGGGTGAGCAGTTCTTC CASSRGGEQFF
TRBJ1-5 - - TRBV7-8 TGTGCCAGCAGACTCCGGGGTAGCAATCAGCCCCAGCATTTT CASRLRGSNQPQHF
TRBJ2-7 once - TRBV27 TGTGCCAGCAGGAGGGACGGCGCCTACGAGCAGTACTTC CASRRDGAYEQYF
TRBJ2-7 - TRBD1 TRBV5-4 TGTGCCAGCACCTCGCAGGACAGGGGGAATGAGCAGTACTTC CASTSQDRGNEQYF
TRBJ1-5 - TRBD1 TRBV5-5 TGTGCCAGCAGCCCTCGGGACAGGGGAGAACAGCCCCAGCATTTT CASSPRDRGEQPQHF
TRBJ2-3 - - TRBV24-1 TGTGCCACCAGTGATTTGAGCGTTGGCACAGATACGCAGTATTTT CATSDLSVGTDTQYF
TRBJ1-1 - - TRBV7-9 TGTGCCAGCAGTCCACAGGGCACTGAAGCTTTCTTT CASSPQGTEAFF
TRBJ2-7 - - TRBV18 TGTGCCAGCTCACCGGGCGCCGTCTACGAGCAGTACTTC CASSPGAVYEQYF
TRBJ2-7 - - TRBV5-1 TGCGCCAGCAGCAACTTAGGCGGCGACGAGTCCTACGAGCAGTACTTC CASSNLGGDESYEQYF
TRBJ2-5 - TRBD1 TRBV7-7 TGTGCTAGCAGTGACCTCGGGACAGCCCAAGAGACCCAGTACTTC CASSDLGTAQETQYF
TRBJ2-2 - - TRBV11-2 TGTGCCAGCAGCTTAGGAAGTTTCGGTGCAGGACTGAACACCGGGGAGCTGTTTTTT CASSLGSFGAGLNTGELFF
TRBJ2-3 once - TRBV12-3/TRBV12-4 TGTGCCAGCAGCCCGATTACAGATACGCAGTATTTT CASSPITDTQYF
TRBJ2-5 - - TRBV7-3 TGTGCCAGCAGCTCGGGACTGGGGGGTGAGACCCAGTACTTC CASSSGLGGETQYF
TRBJ1-3 once - TRBV6-1 TGTGCCAGCAGTGAAGTGACGGGAAACACCATATATTTT CASSEVTGNTIYF
TRBJ2-7 - TRBD1 TRBV19 TGTGCCAGTAGTATAACAGGGGGCTCCTACGAGCAGTACTTC CASSITGGSYEQYF
TRBJ2-7 - - TRBV28 TGTGCCAGCAGGGGACCCCCCAGGCAGAACGAGCAGTACTTC CASRGPPRQNEQYF
TRBJ2-7 - - TRBV28 TGTGCCAGCACTGACGGGACTGCAAGCTCCTACGAGCAGTACTTC CASTDGTASSYEQYF
TRBJ2-1 - TRBD1 TRBV28 TGTGCCACCAAGGGACAGGCTCCGTCGCCGTTCTTC CATKGQAPSPFF
TRBJ2-3 - - TRBV5-4 TGTGCCAGCAGCGGTGCGGGGGCAGCCCAGTATTTT CASSGAGAAQYF
TRBJ1-1 - - TRBV18 TGTGCCAGCTCACCTACAGGGAACACTGAAGCTTTCTTT CASSPTGNTEAFF
TRBJ1-1 - TRBD1 TRBV2 TGTGCCAGCAGCGACAGGGTTAACACTGAAGCTTTCTTT CASSDRVNTEAFF
TRBJ2-2 - - TRBV28 TGTGCCAGCAGTTTTGGGTCTACGAACACCGGGGAGCTGTTTTTT CASSFGSTNTGELFF
TRBJ2-7 - - TRBV11-1 TGTGCCAGCAGCTTAGAATCGGGCGACGAGCAGTACTTC CASSLESGDEQYF